This T cell receptor beta chain derives from a study of beta chain features in type 1 diabetes. cDNA synthesis used the whole RNA isolate, giving expressed TCRB sequences. TCRdb's copy holds only in-frame clones and misses some; the assay was immunoSEQ multiplex PCR. The data show about half a million clones, with approximately 10% seen just once and 0.035% to 0.05% held by the top ten. The TCR was taken from a woman under 30 in good health. Sequenced: naive CD4+ T cells from blood.

CDR3 coding DNA: TGTGCCACCAGCAGAAAGCGGGACTCTGGGGCCAACGTCCTGACTTTC. Its protein product is CATSRKRDSGANVLTF. The chain has TRBV15 and TRBJ2-6; TRBD2 matches 7 bases. The germline gives CDR1 LNHNV, CDR2 YYDKDF (reference sequence). The CDR3 contains 16 residues. V shed 2 bases and J 0 bases; nucleotides not matched to a gene: 1.